This TCR beta chain was identified in a study of blood T cell repertoires in COVID-19. Overall study: The United States, Italy and Spain were the sources of the acute and convalescent COVID-19 samples. From T cells, B-cell-depleted T cells, or PBMCs came the material, which was cDNA or gDNA.

The CDR3 consists of 11 residues. Germline V gene lookup returns CDR1 DFQATT and CDR2 SNEGSKA (reference sequence). V lost 8 bases to trimming and J lost 5 bases; unmatched junction nucleotides: 1. TCRdb's table, derived via immunoSEQ multiplex PCR, lists solely in-frame clones and lacks some. Among a few hundred thousand clones listed, 90% were seen once. J is TRBJ2-3 and V is TRBV20-1; 10 nucleotides align to TRBD2. This sequence was found in a woman aged 18-35 years with acute COVID-19. Input material: PBMCs or T cells enriched from blood (not recorded which). CDR3 protein: CSLAGGDTQYF. The DNA of the CDR3 is TGCAGTTTAGCGGGGGGAGATACGCAGTATTTT.